This T cell receptor (beta chain) was sequenced in a study of molecular identifiers for immune sequencing clone quantification (dated by TCRdb to 2017 to 2018). Concerning the study at large: For a replicate experiment, RNA from around 18,000 or 91,000 naive CD8 T cells was divided into five aliquots, and four of the five aliquots were sequenced. This methods study used CD8 T cells to benchmark TCR RNA copy counting and molecular-identifier clustering-based TCR repertoire sequencing (MIDCIRS).

Libraries were built with PCR. The instrument was a NextSeq 500. Bulk TCR libraries were made following a previously described method, with the TCR primers given in Table S5. The Qiagen AllPrep DNA/RNA kit was used to purify total RNA. Before analysis, reads from multiple sequencing runs of one library were combined. In the paper's pipeline: Reads were retained only if their TCR constant sequence matched exactly, and those retained reads were trimmed to 150 nt and grouped according to their 12-nt molecular barcodes. Within each barcode group, reads were sub-clustered at a 15% Levenshtein threshold, and quality-weighted consensus sequences were built per RNA molecule. Non-functional sequences were removed, as were lower-count sequences one edit away from another. Barcode sub-clusters with fewer than 20% of the maximum read count were removed, based on fitting two negative binomial distributions. Clones were called with MiXCR by TCRdb after fastp trimmed the public reads at Q25, and only in-frame beta chains were retained. Under each unique CDR3 protein, matching rows form one entry showing the most common genes and DNA. TCRdb's processing, not the study's, gives the V and J calls here. The sample records around 460,000 distinct CDR3 sequences, less than 30% of which are singletons. The leading ten clones occupy 0.76% of the sample.

Libraries of naive CD8 T cells were built from about 21,000 to 970,000 sorted cells, with 10%, 30% or 50% of the purified RNA used. On a BD FACSAria II, naive CD8 T cells were FACS-sorted as CD8+CD4-CCR7+CD45RA+ and collected into RLT Plus buffer. To test detection sensitivity, Jurkat RNA equivalent to roughly nine TCR copies was spiked into samples of roughly 19,000-1,000,000 naive CD8 T cells. CD8 T cells were enriched using RosetteSep CD8+ T Cell Enrichment Cocktail and Ficoll-Paque, and the enriched cells then underwent ACK red cell lysis. Turning to this clonotype: Its specific antigen is unknown. Germline is not matched at one junction end, which may reflect a read error.

What the research found in general, with its limitations: In CMV-specific effector cells, clones with more than 20 RNA copies accounted for over 99% of molecules, whereas in naive cells such clones accounted for under 1%. Spiked-in Jurkat TCR RNA equivalent to a single cell was reported to be detectable even among approximately 1.1 million naive CD8 T cells. Naive libraries contained spiked-in Jurkat TCR RNA (10 copies' worth), which is not part of the donor repertoire. Highly expanded clone sizes could be underestimated if identical TCR molecules share a barcode. Without barcode sub-clustering, chimeric consensus sequences inflated TCR diversity; chimeras reached as high as 47%. Modeling gave about 3.2 recovered TCR RNA copies per cell versus 9.5 to 10 by digital PCR, implying roughly 30% capture efficiency.

CDR3 length: 16 amino acids, cysteine to phenylalanine. The retained sequence is limited to the CDR3, 48 bases, with the frame set at the first base. From the germline V gene, CDR1 is MGHRA and CDR2 is YSYEKL. In this chain, TRBV4-1 is recombined with TRBJ1-5; TRBD1 could be the D gene, as 6 bases match. Specimen: naive CD8+ T cells from blood, with Jurkat cell RNA spiked in. The sample's cell subset or site label, in plain terms: FACS-sorted CD8+CD4-CCR7+CD45RA+ naive T cells. The receptor comes from a human donor in good health. Some libraries in this study had Jurkat cell RNA spiked in. The sequence in DNA is TGCGCCAGCAGACAAGATCCCGGACAGATCAATCAGCCCCAGCATTTT. It specifies CASRQDPGQINQPQHF.